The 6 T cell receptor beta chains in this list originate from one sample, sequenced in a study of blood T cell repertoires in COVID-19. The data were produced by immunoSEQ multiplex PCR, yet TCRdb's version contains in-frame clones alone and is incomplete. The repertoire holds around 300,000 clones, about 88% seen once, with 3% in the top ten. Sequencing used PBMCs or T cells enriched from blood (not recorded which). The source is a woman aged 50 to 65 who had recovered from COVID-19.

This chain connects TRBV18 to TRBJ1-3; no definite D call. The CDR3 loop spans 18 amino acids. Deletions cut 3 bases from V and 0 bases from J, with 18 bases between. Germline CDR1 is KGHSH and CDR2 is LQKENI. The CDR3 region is CASSPTVGPAHSGNTIYF. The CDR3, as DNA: TGTGCCAGCTCACCCACCGTTGGGCCCGCGCACTCTGGAAACACCATATATTTT.

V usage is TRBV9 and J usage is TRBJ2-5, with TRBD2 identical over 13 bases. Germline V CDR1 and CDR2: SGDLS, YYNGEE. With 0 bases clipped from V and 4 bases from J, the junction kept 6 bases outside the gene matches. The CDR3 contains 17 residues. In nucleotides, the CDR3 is TGTGCCAGCAGCGTAGCCCGAACTAGCGGGAGGGGAGAGACCCAGTACTTC. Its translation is CASSVARTSGRGETQYF.

CDR3 amino acids: CASSLPTGSNQPQHF. CDR3 bases: TGTGCCAGCAGTTTACCGACAGGTAGCAATCAGCCCCAGCATTTT. The gene calls are TRBV28 and TRBJ1-5; possible D gene TRBD1, 6 bases. This CDR3 region has 15 residues. Looked up from germline, CDR1 is MDHEN and CDR2 is SYDVKM. V lost 2 bases and J lost 0, with 8 bases in between.

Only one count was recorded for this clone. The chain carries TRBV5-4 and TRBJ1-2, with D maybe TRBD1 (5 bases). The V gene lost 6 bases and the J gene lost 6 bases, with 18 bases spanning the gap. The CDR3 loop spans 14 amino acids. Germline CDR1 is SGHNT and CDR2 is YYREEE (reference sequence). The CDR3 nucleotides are TGTGCCAGCATCTCAGGGCGCCGTGCAGATGGCTACACCTTC. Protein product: CASISGRRADGYTF.

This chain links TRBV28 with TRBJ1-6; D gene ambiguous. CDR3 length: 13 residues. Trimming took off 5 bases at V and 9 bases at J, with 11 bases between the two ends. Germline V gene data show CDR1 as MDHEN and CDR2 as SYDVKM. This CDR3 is CASSAPQVSPLHF. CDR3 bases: TGTGCCAGCAGTGCCCCCCAGGTTTCACCCCTCCACTTT.

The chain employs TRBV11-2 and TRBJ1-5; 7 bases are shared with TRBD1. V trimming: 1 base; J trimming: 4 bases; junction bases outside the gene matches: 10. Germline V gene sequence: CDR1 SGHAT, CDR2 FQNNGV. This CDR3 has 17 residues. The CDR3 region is CASSLVFWGQPNQPQHF. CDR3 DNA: TGTGCCAGCAGCTTAGTGTTTTGGGGACAGCCTAATCAGCCCCAGCATTTT. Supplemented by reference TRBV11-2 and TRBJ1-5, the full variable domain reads EAGVAQSPRYKIIEKRQSVAFWCNPISGHATLYWYQQILGQGPKLLIQFQNNGVVDDSQLPKDRFSAERLKGVDSTLKIQPAKLEDSAVYLCASSLVFWGQPNQPQHFGDGTRLSIL.